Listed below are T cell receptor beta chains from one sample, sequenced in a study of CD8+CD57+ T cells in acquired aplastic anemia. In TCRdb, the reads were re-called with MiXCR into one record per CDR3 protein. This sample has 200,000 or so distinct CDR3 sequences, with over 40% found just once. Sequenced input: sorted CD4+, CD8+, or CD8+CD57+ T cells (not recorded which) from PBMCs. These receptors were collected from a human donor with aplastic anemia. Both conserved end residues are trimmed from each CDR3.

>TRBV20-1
SANSGAQPQH
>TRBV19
ASSMAGDQNIQY
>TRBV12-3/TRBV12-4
ASSRGAYGELF
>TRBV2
ASRAETGTGLRQPQH
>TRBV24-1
ATSESVGGPDTQY
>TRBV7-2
ASSDYSGEEAF
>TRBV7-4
ASRPTGPYEQY
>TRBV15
ATSRDQGSGANVLT
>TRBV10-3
AISESMREATQY
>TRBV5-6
ASSFRTGEDSRPGRYGYT
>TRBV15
ATLRDRGTEAF
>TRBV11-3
ASSLVGQGYGYT
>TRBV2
ASSGGGSGGTGELF
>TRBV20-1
SARDLRVTVNTGELF